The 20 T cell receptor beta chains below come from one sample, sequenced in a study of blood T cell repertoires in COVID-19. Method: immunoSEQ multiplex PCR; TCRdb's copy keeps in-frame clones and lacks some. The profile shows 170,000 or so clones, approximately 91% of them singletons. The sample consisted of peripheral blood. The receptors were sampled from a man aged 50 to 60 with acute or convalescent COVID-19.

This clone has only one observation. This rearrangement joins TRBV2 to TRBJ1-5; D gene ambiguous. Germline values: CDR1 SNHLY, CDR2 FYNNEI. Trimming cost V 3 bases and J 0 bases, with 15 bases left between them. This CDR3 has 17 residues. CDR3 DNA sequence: TGTGCCAGCAGTGATTTAGCTAGGGAGGTTAGCAATCAGCCCCAGCATTTT. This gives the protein CASSDLAREVSNQPQHF.

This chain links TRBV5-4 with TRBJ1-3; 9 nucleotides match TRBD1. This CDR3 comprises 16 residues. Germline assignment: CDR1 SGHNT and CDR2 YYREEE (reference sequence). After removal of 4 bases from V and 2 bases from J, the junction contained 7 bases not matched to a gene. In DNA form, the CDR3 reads TGTGCCAGCAGCCAGGGACAGGGCGATCCTGGAAACACCATATATTTT. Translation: CASSQGQGDPGNTIYF.

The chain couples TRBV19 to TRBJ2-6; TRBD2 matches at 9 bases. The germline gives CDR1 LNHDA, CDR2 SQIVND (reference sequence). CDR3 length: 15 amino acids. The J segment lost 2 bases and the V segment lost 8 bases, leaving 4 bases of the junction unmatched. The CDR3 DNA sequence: TGTGCCAGTGTTAGCGGGGGTCCTGGGGCCAACGTCCTGACTTTC. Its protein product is CASVSGGPGANVLTF.

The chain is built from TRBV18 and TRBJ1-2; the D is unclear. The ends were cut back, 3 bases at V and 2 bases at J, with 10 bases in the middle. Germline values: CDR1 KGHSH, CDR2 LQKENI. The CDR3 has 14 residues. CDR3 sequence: CASSPAIVNYGYTF. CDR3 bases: TGTGCCAGCTCACCTGCTATAGTAAACTATGGCTACACCTTC.

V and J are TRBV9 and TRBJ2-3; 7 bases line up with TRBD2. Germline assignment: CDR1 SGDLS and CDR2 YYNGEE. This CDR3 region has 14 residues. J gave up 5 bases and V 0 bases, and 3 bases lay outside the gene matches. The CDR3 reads CASSVDGGKDTQYF. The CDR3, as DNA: TGTGCCAGCAGCGTAGACGGGGGGAAAGATACGCAGTATTTT.

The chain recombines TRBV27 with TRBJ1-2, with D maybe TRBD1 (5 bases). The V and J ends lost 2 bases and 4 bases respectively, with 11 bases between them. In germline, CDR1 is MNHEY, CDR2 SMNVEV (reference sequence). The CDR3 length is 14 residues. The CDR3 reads CASSLGRTSYGYTF. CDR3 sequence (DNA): TGTGCCAGCAGTTTAGGACGGACATCCTATGGCTACACCTTC.

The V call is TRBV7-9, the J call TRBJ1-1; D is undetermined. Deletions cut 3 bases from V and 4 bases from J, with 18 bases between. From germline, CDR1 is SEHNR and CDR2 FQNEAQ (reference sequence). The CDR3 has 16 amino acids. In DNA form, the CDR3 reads TGTGCCAGCAGCTTGGGCAAGCTGCCACGGATCACTGAAGCTTTCTTT. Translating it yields CASSLGKLPRITEAFF. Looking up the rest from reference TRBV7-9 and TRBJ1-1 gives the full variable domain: DTGVSQNPRHKITKRGQNVTFRCDPISEHNRLYWYRQTLGQGPEFLTYFQNEAQLEKSRLLSDRFSAERPKGSFSTLEIQRTEQGDSAMYLCASSLGKLPRITEAFFGQGTRLTVV.

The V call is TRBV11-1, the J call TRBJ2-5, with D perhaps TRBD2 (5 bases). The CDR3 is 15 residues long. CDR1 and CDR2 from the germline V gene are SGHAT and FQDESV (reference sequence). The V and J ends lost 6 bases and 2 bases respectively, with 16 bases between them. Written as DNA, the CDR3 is TGTGCCAGCAGTACTAGGGCCCTTTCACAAGAGACCCAGTACTTC. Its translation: CASSTRALSQETQYF.

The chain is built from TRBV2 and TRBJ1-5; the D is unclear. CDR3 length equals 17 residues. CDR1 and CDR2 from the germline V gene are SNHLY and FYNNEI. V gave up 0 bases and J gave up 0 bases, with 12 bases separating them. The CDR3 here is CASSEALGSYSNQPQHF. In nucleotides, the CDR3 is TGTGCCAGCAGTGAAGCGCTTGGGAGCTATAGCAATCAGCCCCAGCATTTT. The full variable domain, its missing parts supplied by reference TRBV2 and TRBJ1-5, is EPEVTQTPSHQVTQMGQEVILRCVPISNHLYFYWYRQILGQKVEFLVSFYNNEISEKSEIFDDQFSVERPDGSNFTLKIRSTKLEDSAMYFCASSEALGSYSNQPQHFGDGTRLSIL.

The CDR3 spells CSARDKETQYF. Written as DNA, the CDR3 is TGCAGTGCTAGAGATAAAGAGACCCAGTACTTC. J is TRBJ2-5 and V is TRBV20-1; D is ambiguous. There are 11 residues in the CDR3. Germline CDR1 and CDR2: DFQATT and SNEGSKA (reference sequence). The germline V and J ends were trimmed by 0 bases and 3 bases, with 2 bases remaining between them.

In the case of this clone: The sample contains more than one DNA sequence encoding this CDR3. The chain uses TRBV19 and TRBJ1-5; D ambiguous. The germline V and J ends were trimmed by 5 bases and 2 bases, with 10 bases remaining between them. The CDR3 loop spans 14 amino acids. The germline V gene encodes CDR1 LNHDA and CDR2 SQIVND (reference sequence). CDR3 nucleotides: TGTGCCAGTAGTGAGGGCGGGGGCAATCAGCCCCAGCATTTT. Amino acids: CASSEGGGNQPQHF.

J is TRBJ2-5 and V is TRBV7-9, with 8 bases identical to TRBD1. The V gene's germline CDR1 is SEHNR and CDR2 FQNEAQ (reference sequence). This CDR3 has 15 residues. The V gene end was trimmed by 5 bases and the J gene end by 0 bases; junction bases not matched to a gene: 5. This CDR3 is CASSPGQVYQETQYF. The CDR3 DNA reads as TGTGCCAGCAGCCCGGGACAGGTGTACCAAGAGACCCAGTACTTC.

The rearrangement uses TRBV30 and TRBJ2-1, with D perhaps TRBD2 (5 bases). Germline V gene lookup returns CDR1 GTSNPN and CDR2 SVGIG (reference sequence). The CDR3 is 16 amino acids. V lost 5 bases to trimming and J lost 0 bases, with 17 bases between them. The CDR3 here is CAWGGRSGSSYNEQFF. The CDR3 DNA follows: TGTGCCTGGGGTGGGCGCTCTGGGAGCTCCTACAATGAGCAGTTCTTC.

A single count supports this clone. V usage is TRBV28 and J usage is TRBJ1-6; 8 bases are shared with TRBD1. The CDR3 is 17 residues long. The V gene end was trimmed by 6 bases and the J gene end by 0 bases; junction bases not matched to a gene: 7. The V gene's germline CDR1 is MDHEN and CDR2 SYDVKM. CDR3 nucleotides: TGTGCCAGCAGGGACACAGGGGGAAGCTCCTATAATTCACCCCTCCACTTT. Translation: CASRDTGGSSYNSPLHF.

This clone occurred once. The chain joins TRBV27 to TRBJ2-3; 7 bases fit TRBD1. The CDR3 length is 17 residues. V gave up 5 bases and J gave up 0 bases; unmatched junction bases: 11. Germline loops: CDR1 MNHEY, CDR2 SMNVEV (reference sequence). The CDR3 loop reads CASSPRTGTASTDTQYF. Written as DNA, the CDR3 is TGTGCCAGCAGTCCGAGAACAGGGACAGCAAGCACAGATACGCAGTATTTT.

CDR3 DNA: TGTGCCAGCAGCTTCATAGCGGGTTCATACAATGAGCAGTTCTTC. Amino acid sequence: CASSFIAGSYNEQFF. The chain recombines TRBV27 with TRBJ2-1, with TRBD2 matching over 7 bases. After removal of 6 bases from V and 4 bases from J, the junction contained 9 bases not matched to a gene. This CDR3 is built from 15 residues. CDR1 and CDR2 (germline): MNHEY, SMNVEV (reference sequence).

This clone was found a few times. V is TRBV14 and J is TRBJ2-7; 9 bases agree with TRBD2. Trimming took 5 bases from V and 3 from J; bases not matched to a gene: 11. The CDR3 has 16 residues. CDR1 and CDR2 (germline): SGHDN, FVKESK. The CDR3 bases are TGTGCCAGCAGCGCGGGGACTAGCCCTCCCATCTACGAGCAGTACTTC. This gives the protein CASSAGTSPPIYEQYF.

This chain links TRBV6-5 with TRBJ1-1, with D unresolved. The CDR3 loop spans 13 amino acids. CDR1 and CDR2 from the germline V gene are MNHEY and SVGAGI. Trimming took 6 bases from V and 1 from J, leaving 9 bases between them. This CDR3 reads CASRSYTNTEAFF. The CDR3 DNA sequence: TGTGCCAGCAGATCCTATACGAACACTGAAGCTTTCTTT.

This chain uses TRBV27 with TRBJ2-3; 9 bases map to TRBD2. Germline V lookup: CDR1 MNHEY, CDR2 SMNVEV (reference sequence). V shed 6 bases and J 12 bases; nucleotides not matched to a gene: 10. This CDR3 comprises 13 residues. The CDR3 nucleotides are TGTGCCAGCAGCAACCTCCCGGGACTAGCACAGTATTTT. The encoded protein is CASSNLPGLAQYF.

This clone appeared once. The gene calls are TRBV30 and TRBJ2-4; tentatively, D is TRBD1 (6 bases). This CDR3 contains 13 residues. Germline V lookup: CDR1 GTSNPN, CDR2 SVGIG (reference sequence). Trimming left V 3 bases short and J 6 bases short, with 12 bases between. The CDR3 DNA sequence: TGTGCCTGGAGACAGGGACGGGCAAACATTCAGTACTTC. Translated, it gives CAWRQGRANIQYF.